This T cell receptor beta chain was identified in a study of CD4 T cells in relation to SARS-CoV-2 and coronaviruses (dated by TCRdb to the early 2020s). Notes on the research overall: In the ViraFEST assay, PBMCs were cultured with antigen for less than 11 days, after which TCR beta CDR3s were sequenced to identify clonal expansions specific to the antigen. The full convalescent cohort of about a dozen patients had a median age of around 36 years, ranging from 21 to 72 years. The approximately 12 convalescent patients included 8 males and 4 females; two subjects were Hispanic. Using patient-derived lymphoblastoid cell lines, the shared crossreactive spike epitopes were mapped to their HLA restriction. At the level of individual TCR clonotypes, the study evaluated whether memory CD4+ T cells crossreact between the spike proteins of SARS-CoV-2 and those of common cold coronaviruses. Samples from three pre-COVID donors and the naive versus memory experiments were sequenced with the Adaptive Biotechnologies TCR-sequencing kit; other data were Illumina-based. Expansion assays from other donors in the study were sequenced with a different, Illumina-based TCR-beta assay. Here is what the overall study found, with its caveats: Since the crossreactivity analysis centred on spike protein, crossreactivity against other viral proteins was not assessed. No donor contributed both pre-pandemic and post-infection samples, which limited tracing the source of pre-existing responses. Roughly 64% of donors had memory CD4+ clonotypes that crossrecognized SARS-CoV-2 and at least one common cold coronavirus spike. Significantly weaker SARS-CoV-2-driven expansion was shown by crossreactive clones than by monoreactive clones, consistent with antigenic imprinting. Sequencing of naive versus memory cells indicated that the assay detects memory recall responses, not primary responses primed during culture. Small numbers of patients and of tested TCRs were a limitation of the study.

Naive and memory CD4+ T cells were separated from cryopreserved PBMCs through CD4 enrichment, which was followed by EasySep naive CD4+ T cell enrichment. For around nine days, sorted naive or memory CD4+ T cells (over 9 x 10^4) were cultured at a 1:1 ratio with T cell-depleted PBMCs and CEF peptides. Each peptide culture condition was generally run in triplicate replicate wells. PBMCs were isolated from leukapheresis product or whole blood by Ficoll-Paque PLUS gradient centrifugation. PBMCs were either cryopreserved at -140 degrees C or used fresh in the expansion assay. The QIAamp Micro DNA Kit was used to extract genomic DNA from the CD4+ T cells. On this clone itself: It has no known antigen specificity. Base qualities are not recorded, but no much larger clone differs from it by a single base.

Unmatched junction bases come to 5, with V trimmed by 11 bases and J by 3 bases. Reading the germline V gene (reference sequence) gives CDR1 LNHDA and CDR2 SQIVND. The CDR3 goes from the cysteine to the phenylalanine over 12 residues. Kept here is only the CDR3 DNA, which spans 36 bases and is read in frame from base 1. Survey-level immunoSEQ TCR-beta sequencing was performed on DNA from CEF-cultured naive and memory CD4+ T cells. In the source study's methods: Preprocessing removed nonproductive sequences and CDR3s not starting with C, not ending with F or W, or shorter than 7 amino acids. The MANAFEST web app was used to call antigen-specific clonotypes on the basis of expansion compared with the reference and with other culture wells. To be counted as positive, a clone had to show significant expansion compared with the reference culture, at an FDR below 0.05, in 2 of 3 replicate wells. For a clone to be considered positive, significant expansion relative to all other tandem wells and an odds ratio above 5 were also required. Cultured and uncultured naive and memory CD4+ repertoires were searched for CDR3s previously identified as spike- and CEF-reactive. CDR3 homology was measured as pairwise Levenshtein distance, computed with the stringdist R package after trimming three terminal residues from each end. The table comes from immuneACCESS by way of TCRdb, which keeps in-frame sequences with V and J called. Part of the clones is missing from these tables; in studies checked, under half for an unresolved V gene and the rest for unknown reasons. V, J and clone size are those of that table, while D and trimming were read from the DNA. The sample profile shows approximately 36,000 clones; around 77% of them were found once. The top ten clonotypes cover roughly 21% of the sample.

The receptor's source is an adult with COVID-19. This chain joins TRBV19 to TRBJ1-1; 8 bases in between match TRBD1. The sequencing input was memory CD4+ T cells from PBMCs, cultured in vitro. The intended sense of this specimen's cell subset or site label: memory (non-naive) CD4+ T cells. This receptor has the CDR3 CAVTGVYTEAFF. DNA sequence: TGTGCCGTGACAGGGGTTTACACTGAAGCTTTCTTT.